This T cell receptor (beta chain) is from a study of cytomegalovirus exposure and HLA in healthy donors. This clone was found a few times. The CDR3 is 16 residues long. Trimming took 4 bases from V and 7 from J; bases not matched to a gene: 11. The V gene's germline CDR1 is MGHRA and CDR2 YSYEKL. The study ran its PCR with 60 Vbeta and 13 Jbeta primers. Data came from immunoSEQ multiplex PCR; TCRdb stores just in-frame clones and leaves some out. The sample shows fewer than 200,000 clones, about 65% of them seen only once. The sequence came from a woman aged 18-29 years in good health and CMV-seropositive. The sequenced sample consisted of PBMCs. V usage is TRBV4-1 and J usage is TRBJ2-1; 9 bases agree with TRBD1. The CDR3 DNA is TGCGCCAGCAGCCGATCAGACAGGGACAGGGCTAATGAGCAGTTCTTC. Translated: CASSRSDRDRANEQFF.